These 17 T cell receptor beta chains originate from one sample sequenced in a study of cytomegalovirus exposure and HLA in healthy donors. Measured with immunoSEQ multiplex PCR; TCRdb has only the in-frame clones, and not every one. Among roughly 260,000 clones, about 90% were seen once, and the ten largest hold 0.35% to 0.45%. The sample taken for sequencing was PBMCs. These receptors were collected from a woman younger than 30 in good health and CMV-seronegative.

The chain couples TRBV25-1 to TRBJ1-6, with 8 bases aligning to TRBD1. With V trimmed by 4 bases and J by 9 bases, 14 bases remained unmatched. The CDR3 extends over 17 amino acids. Germline-derived CDR1 and CDR2 are MGHDK and SYGVNS. The CDR3 sequence is CASSVGQGLVRSSPLHF. DNA of the CDR3: TGTGCCAGCAGTGTAGGACAGGGCTTGGTGAGGAGTTCACCCCTCCACTTT.

The chain joins TRBV4-3 to TRBJ2-2, with a weak D call TRBD1 (5 bases). This CDR3 has 16 residues. CDR1 and CDR2 (germline): LGHNA, YSLEER. Between the trimmed V and J ends, which lost 0 bases and 7 bases, there was a span of 15 bases. The CDR3 protein is CASSQDGAPGDGELFF. In nucleotides, the CDR3 is TGCGCCAGCAGCCAAGATGGGGCTCCCGGCGACGGGGAGCTGTTTTTT.

This chain links TRBV7-3 with TRBJ2-7; 10 nucleotides agree with TRBD2. CDR3 length: 14 residues. Germline trimming cut 5 bases from V and 5 bases from J; bases unmatched to any gene: 6. Looked up from germline, CDR1 is SGHTA and CDR2 is FQGTGA. Here the CDR3 DNA reads TGTGCCAGCAGCACGAGCGGGGGGGCCGACGAGCAGTACTTC. It translates to CASSTSGGADEQYF.

The chain couples TRBV11-2 to TRBJ1-1; D might be TRBD1 (5 bases). V was clipped by 1 base and J by 8 bases, with 14 bases between them. Per the germline V gene, CDR1 is SGHAT and CDR2 is FQNNGV. The CDR3 contains 14 residues. The CDR3 nucleotides read TGTGCCAGCAGCTTAGTTGGGGGGATCGGGGAAGCTTTCTTT. It yields the protein CASSLVGGIGEAFF.

The V gene is TRBV10-3, the J gene TRBJ2-3; TRBD1 matches 8 bases. Germline V gives CDR1 ENHRY, CDR2 SYGVKD. This CDR3 is 15 amino acids long. Trimming removed 7 bases from V and 4 bases from J; junction bases left unmatched: 10. DNA of the CDR3: TGTGCCATCACCGAGGGACAGGCTAGCGCAGATACGCAGTATTTT. Its protein is CAITEGQASADTQYF.

The chain employs TRBV5-1 and TRBJ1-6; 7 positions agree with TRBD1. V dropped 3 bases and J dropped 6; count of bases not matched to a gene: 3. This CDR3 region has 14 residues. CDR1 is SGHRS and CDR2 is YFSETQ in the germline V gene. CDR3 sequence: CASSSTGSNSPLHF. The CDR3 DNA is TGCGCCAGCAGCTCGACAGGGAGTAATTCACCCCTCCACTTT. The full variable domain, its missing parts supplied by reference TRBV5-1 and TRBJ1-6, is KAGVTQTPRYLIKTRGQQVTLSCSPISGHRSVSWYQQTPGQGLQFLFEYFSETQRNKGNFPGRFSGRQFSNSRSEMNVSTLELGDSALYLCASSSTGSNSPLHFGNGTRLTVT.

V and J are TRBV7-8 and TRBJ2-1, with D possibly TRBD1 on 5 matching bases. Trimming stripped 7 bases from V and 4 bases from J, with 11 bases between. The CDR3 loop spans 13 amino acids. Germline values: CDR1 SGHVS, CDR2 FQNEAQ. In DNA form, the CDR3 reads TGTGCCAGCAACCAAGGACAATACAATGAGCAGTTCTTC. Amino acids: CASNQGQYNEQFF.

The J gene is TRBJ1-6, the V gene TRBV4-1; 8 bases align to TRBD1. The V gene's germline CDR1 is MGHRA and CDR2 YSYEKL. This CDR3 is 20 amino acids long. J was trimmed by 1 base and V by 3 bases; bases with no gene match: 14. This CDR3 is CASSHLDRGILISYNSPLHF. DNA of the CDR3: TGCGCCAGCAGCCATCTTGACAGGGGAATTCTCATATCCTATAATTCACCCCTCCACTTT.

This chain joins TRBV5-4 and TRBJ2-6, with unresolved D. Deletions cut 4 bases from V and 1 base from J, with 9 bases between. CDR1 SGHNT and CDR2 YYREEE come from the germline V gene (reference sequence). The CDR3 has 15 amino acids. The chain's CDR3 is CASSLFTSGANVLTF. CDR3 DNA sequence: TGTGCCAGCAGCCTATTTACGTCTGGGGCCAACGTCCTGACTTTC. The full variable domain, with the rest looked up from reference TRBV5-4 and TRBJ2-6, is ETGVTQSPTHLIKTRGQQVTLRCSSQSGHNTVSWYQQALGQGPQFIFQYYREEENGRGNFPPRFSGLQFPNYSSELNVNALELDDSALYLCASSLFTSGANVLTFGAGSRLTVL.

The rearrangement joins TRBV18 to TRBJ1-5; TRBD1 matches at 9 bases. This CDR3 has 15 residues. The V segment lost 4 bases and the J segment 4 bases; nucleotides outside the gene matches: 5. Germline-derived CDR1 and CDR2 are KGHSH and LQKENI. The CDR3 sequence: CASSLQGAMNQPQHF. CDR3 DNA: TGTGCCAGCTCACTACAGGGGGCGATGAATCAGCCCCAGCATTTT.

This clone has just one count. This sequence joins TRBV5-1 and TRBJ2-7; no reliable D call. From germline, CDR1 is SGHRS and CDR2 YFSETQ. This CDR3 comprises 15 residues. Trimming took off 0 bases at V and 3 bases at J, with 13 bases between the two ends. CDR3 in amino acids: CASSLAYLPYYEQYF. The DNA for the CDR3 is TGCGCCAGCAGCTTGGCGTACCTACCTTACTACGAGCAGTACTTC.

In its sample, this clone was seen once. This rearrangement joins TRBV27 to TRBJ1-2, with D maybe TRBD1 (5 bases). The V end was cut by 7 bases, the J end by 4 bases, with 16 bases between. The germline gives CDR1 MNHEY, CDR2 SMNVEV (reference sequence). The CDR3 loop spans 14 amino acids. The DNA of the CDR3 is TGTGCCAGCACCTCCAATCGACAGACCTATGGCTACACCTTC. It encodes CASTSNRQTYGYTF.

The chain links TRBV4-1 to TRBJ2-7, with 8 nucleotides matching TRBD1. V was pared by 1 base and J by 3 bases, with 2 bases of the junction left unmatched. Germline V gene lookup returns CDR1 MGHRA and CDR2 YSYEKL. This CDR3 has 14 amino acids. The DNA for the CDR3 is TGCGCCAGCAGCCAAGGTGACAGGGGCTACGAGCAGTACTTC. Protein sequence: CASSQGDRGYEQYF.

This clone has a single count. The J gene is TRBJ2-7, the V gene TRBV25-1; 12 bases line up with TRBD1. The germline V gene has CDR1 MGHDK and CDR2 SYGVNS. After removal of 4 bases from V and 5 bases from J, the junction contained 6 bases not matched to a gene. The CDR3 has 15 residues. The CDR3 region has the DNA TGTGCCAGCAGTGTTTGGGACAGGGGGCCTCACGAGCAGTACTTC. It specifies CASSVWDRGPHEQYF.

The gene calls are TRBV2 and TRBJ2-7; D gene ambiguous. CDR3 length: 12 residues. The V gene lost 6 bases and the J gene lost 9 bases, with 15 bases spanning the gap. Per germline, CDR1 SNHLY and CDR2 FYNNEI. The CDR3 loop reads CASRADGRMQYV. The DNA for the CDR3 is TGTGCCAGCAGGGCAGACGGCAGGATGCAGTACGTC.

This clone has only a few counts. The gene calls are TRBV9 and TRBJ1-6, with 10 bases lining up with TRBD1. CDR3 length equals 16 residues. V lost 3 bases to trimming and J lost 9 bases; unmatched junction nucleotides: 9. Germline-derived CDR1 and CDR2 are SGDLS and YYNGEE. CDR3 residues: CASSASGRTGGSPLHF. Here the CDR3 DNA reads TGTGCCAGCAGCGCCTCAGGCCGGACAGGGGGTTCACCCCTCCACTTT.

The chain recombines TRBV28 with TRBJ2-7; 8 bases line up with TRBD1. The CDR3 loop spans 14 amino acids. Germline V gene data show CDR1 as MDHEN and CDR2 as SYDVKM. J lost 7 bases, V lost 6 bases, and 11 bases had no gene match. Written as DNA, the CDR3 is TGTGCCAGCAGCATGGGGCAGGGGGCGCGGGAGCAGTACTTC. Protein sequence: CASSMGQGAREQYF.